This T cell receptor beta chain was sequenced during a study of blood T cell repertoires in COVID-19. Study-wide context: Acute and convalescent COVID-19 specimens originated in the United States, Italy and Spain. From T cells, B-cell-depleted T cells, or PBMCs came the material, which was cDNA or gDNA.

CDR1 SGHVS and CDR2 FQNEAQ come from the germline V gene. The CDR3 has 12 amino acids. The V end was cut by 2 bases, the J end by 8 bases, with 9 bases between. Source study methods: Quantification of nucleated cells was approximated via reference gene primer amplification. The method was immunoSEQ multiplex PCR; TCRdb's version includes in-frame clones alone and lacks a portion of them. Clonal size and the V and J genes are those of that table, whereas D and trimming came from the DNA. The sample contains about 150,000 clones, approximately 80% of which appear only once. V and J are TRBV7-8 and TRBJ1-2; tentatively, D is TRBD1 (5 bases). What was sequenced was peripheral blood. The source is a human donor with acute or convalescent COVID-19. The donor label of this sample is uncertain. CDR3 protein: CASSLQGWGYTF. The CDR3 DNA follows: TGTGCCAGCAGCTTACAGGGATGGGGCTACACCTTC. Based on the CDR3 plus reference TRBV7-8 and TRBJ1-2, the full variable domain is GAGVSQSPRYKVAKRGQDVALRCDPISGHVSLFWYQQALGQGPEFLTYFQNEAQLDKSGLPSDRFFAERPEGSVSTLKIQRTQQEDSAVYLCASSLQGWGYTFGSGTRLTVV.